The clone carrying this T cell receptor beta chain has a handful of counts. Its antigen is currently unknown. Germline CDR1 is SQVTM and CDR2 is ANQGSEA. The CDR3 totals 11 residues. V lost 5 bases, J lost 9 bases, and 11 bases lay in between. Indicated treatment: oral pan-JAK inhibitor, 5-10 mg twice daily. This sample is drawn from a study of CD8+ T cells in alopecia areata. Findings of the study overall: How baseline CD8+ expansion relates to response remains uncertain (there was one nonresponder). Tofacitinib significantly brought down scalp clonality and expanded CD8+ clones among top 100. Normal scalp had lower clonality than lesional scalp, with alopecia totalis/universalis lesions showing this most strongly.

The sequencing template was cDNA reverse transcribed from extracted RNA. Sequencing used immunoSEQ multiplex PCR; TCRdb keeps in-frame clones, though not all of them. The top ten hold less than 20% of the sample, which has roughly 100,000 clones, about 40% seen once. Here the sequenced sample was CD8+ T cells sorted from blood, taken at week 24, from a patient treated with tofacitinib. The sequence came from a human donor with alopecia areata. The V gene is TRBV29-1, the J gene TRBJ2-1, with D maybe TRBD2 (5 bases). The DNA for the CDR3 is TGCAGCGTTCCCCCGGGGAGTGAGCAGTTCTTC. Its protein is CSVPPGSEQFF.